This TCR beta chain was recovered during a study of shared clonotypes between healthy human individuals. Measured with immunoSEQ multiplex PCR; TCRdb has only the in-frame clones, and not every one. The profile covers 2 million to 3 million clones, with over 85% appearing a single time and about 0.34% taken by the ten largest. Study observations and caveats: The sharing of 5% to 6.5% of naive CD4 clonotypes was seen across several donors. On the whole, naive subsets had larger estimated richness than memory subsets had.

The CDR3 has 15 amino acids. V was clipped by 4 bases and J by 3 bases; unmatched bases: 4. Germline CDR1 and CDR2: SGDLS and YYNGEE. This clone is a singleton in its sample. The antigen is not known. CD4+ cells yielded CD45RA+ naive and CD45RA-negative memory subsets. The sample taken for sequencing was naive CD4+ T cells from PBMCs. Subset denoted: CD45RA+ positively selected. This chain links TRBV9 with TRBJ2-3; TRBD2 aligns across 11 bases. This TCR was recovered from a man between 18 and 29 years old in good health. Some clones in this sample may be carry-over from other donors' samples. CDR3 coding DNA: TGTGCCAGCAGCCCCCGGACTAGCGGGACAGATACGCAGTATTTT. This codes for CASSPRTSGTDTQYF.